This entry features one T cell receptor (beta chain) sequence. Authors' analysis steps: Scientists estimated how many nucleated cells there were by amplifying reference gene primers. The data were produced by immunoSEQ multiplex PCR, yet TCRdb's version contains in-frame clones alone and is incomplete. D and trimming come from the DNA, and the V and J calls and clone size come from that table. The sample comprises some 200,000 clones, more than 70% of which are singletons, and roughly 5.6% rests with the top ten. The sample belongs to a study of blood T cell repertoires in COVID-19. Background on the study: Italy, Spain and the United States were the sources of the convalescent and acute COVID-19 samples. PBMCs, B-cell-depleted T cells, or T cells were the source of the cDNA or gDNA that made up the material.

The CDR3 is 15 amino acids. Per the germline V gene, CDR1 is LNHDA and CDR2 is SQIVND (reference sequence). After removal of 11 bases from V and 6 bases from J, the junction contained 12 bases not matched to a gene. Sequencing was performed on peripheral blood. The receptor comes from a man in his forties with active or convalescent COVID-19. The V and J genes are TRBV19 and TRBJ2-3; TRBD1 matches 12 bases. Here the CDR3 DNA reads TGTGCCTCAACACCGGGACAGGGGGCGACTGATACGCAGTATTTT. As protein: CASTPGQGATDTQYF. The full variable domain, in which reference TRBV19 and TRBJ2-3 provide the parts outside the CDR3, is DGGITQSPKYLFRKEGQNVTLSCEQNLNHDAMYWYRQDPGQGLRLIYYSQIVNDFQKGDIAEGYSVSREKKESFPLTVTSAQKNPTAFYLCASTPGQGATDTQYFGPGTRLTVL.